Listed here are 5 T cell receptor beta chains from one sample, sequenced in a study of T cells after yellow fever vaccination. TCRdb re-derived calls from the 5' RACE reads in MiXCR, one entry per CDR3 protein. The sample lists some 160,000 distinct CDR3 sequences, about a tenth seen once, with about a third in the top ten. The sample consisted of CD8+ T cells sorted from PBMCs, taken 45 days after the yellow fever booster vaccination. The receptors originated from a man younger than 35 who received the YFV17D yellow fever vaccine.

CDR3 in DNA: TGTGCCAGCAGCGTAGCTACCCGGACAGATACGCAGTATTTT. It yields the protein CASSVATRTDTQYF. The chain links TRBV9 to TRBJ2-3, with D unclear. Germline values: CDR1 SGDLS, CDR2 YYNGEE. The germline V and J ends were trimmed by 0 bases and 3 bases, with 8 bases remaining between them. The CDR3 has 14 amino acids.

The chain has TRBV9 and TRBJ1-1, with a possible D match to TRBD1 (5 bases). V was trimmed by 4 bases and J by 0 bases, leaving 13 bases between them. CDR3 length: 15 amino acids. CDR1 SGDLS and CDR2 YYNGEE come from the germline V gene. The CDR3 DNA is TGTGCCAGCAGCTCTCCGACAGAGTTGAACACTGAAGCTTTCTTT. It codes for CASSSPTELNTEAFF.

V gene TRBV7-6 combines with J gene TRBJ1-5, with 7 bases that match TRBD1. The CDR3 loop spans 19 amino acids. The germline V gene has CDR1 SGHVS and CDR2 FNYEAQ. The J segment lost 3 bases and the V segment lost 1 base, leaving 15 bases of the junction unmatched. The CDR3 nucleotides read TGTGCCAGCAGCTTAGGCCCTCCTCGTCCGACAGGGCTCAATCAGCCCCAGCATTTT. Translation: CASSLGPPRPTGLNQPQHF.

This clonotype was detected ten times or more. This sequence joins TRBV28 and TRBJ2-3, with 9 bases aligning to TRBD2. V lost 3 bases, J lost 3 bases, and 1 base stayed unmatched. The CDR3 has 14 residues. The germline V gene encodes CDR1 MDHEN and CDR2 SYDVKM. Here the CDR3 DNA reads TGTGCCAGCAGTTTTCTAGCGGGGACAGATACGCAGTATTTT. This sequence encodes CASSFLAGTDTQYF.

A few counts support this clonotype. This chain connects TRBV7-9 to TRBJ2-3; 8 nucleotides line up with TRBD2. Germline V gene lookup returns CDR1 SEHNR and CDR2 FQNEAQ (reference sequence). The CDR3 length is 14 residues. V was clipped by 1 base and J by 10 bases; unmatched bases: 7. The CDR3 sequence: CASSLGSGVLAQYF. CDR3 sequence (DNA): TGTGCCAGCAGCTTAGGTAGCGGGGTCCTCGCGCAGTATTTT.